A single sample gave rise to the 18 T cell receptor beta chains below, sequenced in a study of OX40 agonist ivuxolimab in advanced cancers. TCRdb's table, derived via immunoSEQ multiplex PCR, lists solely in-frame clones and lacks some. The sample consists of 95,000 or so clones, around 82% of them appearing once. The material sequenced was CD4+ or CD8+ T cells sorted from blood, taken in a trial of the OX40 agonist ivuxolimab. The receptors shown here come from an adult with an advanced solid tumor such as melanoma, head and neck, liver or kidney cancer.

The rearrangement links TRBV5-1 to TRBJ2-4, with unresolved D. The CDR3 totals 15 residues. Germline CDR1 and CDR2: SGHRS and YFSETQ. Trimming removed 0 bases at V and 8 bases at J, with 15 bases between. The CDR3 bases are TGCGCCAGCAGCTTGGAATTGGTCGGTGGGGACATTCAGTACTTC. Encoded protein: CASSLELVGGDIQYF.

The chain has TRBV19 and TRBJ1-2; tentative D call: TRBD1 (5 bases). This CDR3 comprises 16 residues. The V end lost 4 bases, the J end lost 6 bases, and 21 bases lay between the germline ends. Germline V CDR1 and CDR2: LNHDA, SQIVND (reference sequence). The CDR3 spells CASSSAPIGGRHGYTF. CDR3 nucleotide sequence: TGTGCCAGTAGTAGCGCCCCAATCGGGGGACGGCATGGCTACACCTTC.

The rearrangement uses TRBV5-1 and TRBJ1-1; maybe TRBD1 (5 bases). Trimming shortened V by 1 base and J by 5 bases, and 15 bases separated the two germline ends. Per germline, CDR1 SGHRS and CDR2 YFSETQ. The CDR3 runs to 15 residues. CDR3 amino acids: CASSLWDPPRTEAFF. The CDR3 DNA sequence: TGCGCCAGCAGCTTGTGGGACCCTCCGCGGACTGAAGCTTTCTTT.

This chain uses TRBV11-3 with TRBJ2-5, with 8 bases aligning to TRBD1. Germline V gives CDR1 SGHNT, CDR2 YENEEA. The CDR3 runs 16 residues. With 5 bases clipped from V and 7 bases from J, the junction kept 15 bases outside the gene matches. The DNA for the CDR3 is TGTGCCAGCAGCCCGGCCCGGGACAGGACCCTGGGGACCCAGTACTTC. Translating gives CASSPARDRTLGTQYF.

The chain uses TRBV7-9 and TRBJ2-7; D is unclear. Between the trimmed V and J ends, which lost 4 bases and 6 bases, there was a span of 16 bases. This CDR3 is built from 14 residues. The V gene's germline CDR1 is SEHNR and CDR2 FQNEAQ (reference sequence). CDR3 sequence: CASSSRALIGEQYF. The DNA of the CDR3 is TGTGCCAGCAGCTCTAGAGCCTTGATTGGCGAGCAGTACTTC.

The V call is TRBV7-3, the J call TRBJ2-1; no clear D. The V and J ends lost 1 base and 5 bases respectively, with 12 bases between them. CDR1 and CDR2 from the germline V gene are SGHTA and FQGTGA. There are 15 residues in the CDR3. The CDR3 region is CASSLSGSTNNEQFF. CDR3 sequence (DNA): TGTGCCAGCAGCTTAAGCGGAAGTACCAACAATGAGCAGTTCTTC.

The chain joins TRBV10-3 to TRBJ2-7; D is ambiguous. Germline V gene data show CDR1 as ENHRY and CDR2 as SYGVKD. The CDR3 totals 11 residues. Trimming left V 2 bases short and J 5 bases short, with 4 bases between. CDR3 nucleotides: TGTGCCATCAGTGAGAGGGACGAGCAGTACTTC. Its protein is CAISERDEQYF.

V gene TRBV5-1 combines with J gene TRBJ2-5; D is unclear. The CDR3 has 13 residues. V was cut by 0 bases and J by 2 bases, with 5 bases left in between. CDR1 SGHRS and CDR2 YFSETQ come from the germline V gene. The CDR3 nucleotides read TGCGCCAGCAGCTTGGTTGGGCAAGAGACCCAGTACTTC. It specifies CASSLVGQETQYF.

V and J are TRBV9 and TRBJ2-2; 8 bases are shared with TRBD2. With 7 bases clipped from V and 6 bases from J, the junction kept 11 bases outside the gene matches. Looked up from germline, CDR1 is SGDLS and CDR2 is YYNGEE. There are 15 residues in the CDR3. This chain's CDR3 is CASGPGLEVSGELFF. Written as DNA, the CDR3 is TGTGCCAGCGGCCCGGGACTAGAGGTTTCCGGGGAGCTGTTTTTT.

CDR3 DNA sequence: TGTGCCAGCAGCTGGCGGGGGAATGGAAACACCATATATTTT. It codes for CASSWRGNGNTIYF. V gene TRBV6-1 combines with J gene TRBJ1-3; tentative D call: TRBD1 (5 bases). Germline CDR1 is MNHNS and CDR2 is SASEGT. This CDR3 contains 14 residues. V shed 6 bases and J shed 3 bases, with 12 bases lying between them.

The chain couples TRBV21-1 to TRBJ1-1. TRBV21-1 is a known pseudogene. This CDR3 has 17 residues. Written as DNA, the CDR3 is TGTGCCAGCAGCCCCCGGGTGGGGTCTGAACGCGACACTGAAGCTTTCTTT. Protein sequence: CASSPRVGSERDTEAFF.

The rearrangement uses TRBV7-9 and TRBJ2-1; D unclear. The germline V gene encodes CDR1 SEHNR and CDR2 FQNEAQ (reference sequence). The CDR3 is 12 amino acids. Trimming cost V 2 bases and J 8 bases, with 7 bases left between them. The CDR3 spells CASSLTEDEQFF. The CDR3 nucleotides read TGTGCCAGCAGCTTAACCGAGGATGAGCAGTTCTTC. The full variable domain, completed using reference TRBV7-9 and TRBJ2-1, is DTGVSQNPRHKITKRGQNVTFRCDPISEHNRLYWYRQTLGQGPEFLTYFQNEAQLEKSRLLSDRFSAERPKGSFSTLEIQRTEQGDSAMYLCASSLTEDEQFFGPGTRLTVL.

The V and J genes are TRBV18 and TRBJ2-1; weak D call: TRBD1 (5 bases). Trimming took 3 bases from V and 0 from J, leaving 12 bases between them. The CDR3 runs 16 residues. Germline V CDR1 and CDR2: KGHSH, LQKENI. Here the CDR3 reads CASSPSQGSSYNEQFF. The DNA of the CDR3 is TGTGCCAGCTCACCCAGCCAGGGAAGCTCCTACAATGAGCAGTTCTTC.

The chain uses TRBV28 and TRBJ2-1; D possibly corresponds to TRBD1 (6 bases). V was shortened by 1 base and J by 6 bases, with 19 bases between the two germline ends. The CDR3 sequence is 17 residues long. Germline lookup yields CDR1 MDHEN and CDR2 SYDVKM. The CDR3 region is CASSLSPLQGSSNEQFF. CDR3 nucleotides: TGTGCCAGCAGTTTATCCCCGCTACAGGGTAGTAGCAATGAGCAGTTCTTC.

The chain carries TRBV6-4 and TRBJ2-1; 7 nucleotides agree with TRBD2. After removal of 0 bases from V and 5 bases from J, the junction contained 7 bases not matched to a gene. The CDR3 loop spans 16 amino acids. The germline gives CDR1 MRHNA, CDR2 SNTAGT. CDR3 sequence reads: CASSDSASGDNNEQFF. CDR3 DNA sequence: TGTGCCAGCAGTGACTCTGCTAGCGGAGACAACAATGAGCAGTTCTTC.

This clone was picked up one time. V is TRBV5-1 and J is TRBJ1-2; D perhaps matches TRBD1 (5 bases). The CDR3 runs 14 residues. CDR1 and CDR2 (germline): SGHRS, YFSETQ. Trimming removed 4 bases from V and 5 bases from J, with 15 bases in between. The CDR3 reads CASSKEAQDYGYTF. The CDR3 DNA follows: TGCGCCAGCAGCAAGGAGGCACAGGATTATGGCTACACCTTC.

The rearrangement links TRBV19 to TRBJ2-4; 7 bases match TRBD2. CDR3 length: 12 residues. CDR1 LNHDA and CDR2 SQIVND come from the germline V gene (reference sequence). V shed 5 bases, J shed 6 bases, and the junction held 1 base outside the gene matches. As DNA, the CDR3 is TGTGCCAGTAGTCCGGGGGGAAACATTCAGTACTTC. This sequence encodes CASSPGGNIQYF.

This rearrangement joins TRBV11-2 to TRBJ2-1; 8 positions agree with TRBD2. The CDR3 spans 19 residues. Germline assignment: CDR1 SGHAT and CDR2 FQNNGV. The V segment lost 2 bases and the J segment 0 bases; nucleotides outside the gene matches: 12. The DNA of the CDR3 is TGTGCCAGCAGCTTATATTTCGGGTCACTAGCGGCCTCCTACAATGAGCAGTTCTTC. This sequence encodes CASSLYFGSLAASYNEQFF.